This T cell receptor (beta chain) was profiled in a study of T-cell memory formation after mild COVID-19 (dated by TCRdb to 2020 to 2023). For the wider study: TCR sequence clusters from the two donors were found to be largely donor specific. In a couple of donors, T-cell clones that expanded and contracted after mild COVID-19 were followed by sequencing TCRalpha and TCRbeta repertoires longitudinally. Two young, previously healthy adult volunteers made up the cohort, one male and one female. Broader findings and caveats from the paper: From day 15 to 85, contracting clones showed balanced CD4/CD8 phenotypes, whereas a second wave of clones that expanded from day 15 to 37 leaned towards CD4+. Some responding clones were found in pre-infection memory, which suggests that pre-existing cross-reactive memory T cells took part in the SARS-CoV-2 response. SARS-CoV-2 specificity of the second-wave clones peaking on day 37 was not confirmed. The study included only a couple of mild cases, and larger cohorts that include severe cases with pre-infection samples were judged to be necessary. Contracting CD4+ clones were located mainly in the CM and EM memory subsets, whereas CD8+ clones were found to be enriched in EMRA.

Sequencing was performed on an Illumina NovaSeq 6000. Using 5'RACE with constant-segment primers, TCRalpha and TCRbeta cDNA libraries were constructed, with sample barcodes and unique molecular identifiers added in the process. Trizol reagent was used to extract RNA from every sample. The libraries were amplified in two PCR steps, and the second step added a second sample barcode and Illumina TruSeq adapters. The libraries were sequenced on an Illumina NovaSeq using 2 x 150 bp paired-end reads. Per the original workflow: The reads were demultiplexed and collapsed into UMI-guided consensus sequences using migec v1.2.7. Using mixcr v2.1.11, UMI consensuses were aligned to TRA and TRB V and J templates and then assembled into clonotypes. A clonotype was counted as expanded or contracted only if both edgeR and NoisET called the change significant, with noise models trained on biological replicates. For edgeR calls, the thresholds were a false discovery rate-adjusted p below 0.01 and a log2 fold-change of 1. As an exploratory analysis of dynamics, max-normalized trajectories of the 1000 most abundant clonotypes were examined with PCA combined with hierarchical clustering. Separately sequenced CD4+ and CD8+ repertoires were used to assign the CD4 or CD8 phenotype of responding clones. TCRdb reworked the public reads: Q25 trimming with fastp, MiXCR clone assembly, productive beta chains retained. Duplicate CDR3 protein sequences are folded into a single record with the most common DNA and genes. None of the V and J calls come from the authors' own analysis; TCRdb made them. The sample yields 190,000 or so distinct CDR3 sequences; around 25% were counted once. Together, the top ten hold over 10% of the sample.

Ficoll-Paque density gradient centrifugation was used to isolate PBMCs. Concerning this clonotype itself: The antigen this receptor binds is unknown. No much larger clone is present one base from it, and per-base qualities are unavailable.

Source material: PBMCs or a T cell subset sorted from them (not recorded which). The sequence was obtained from an adult woman who had mild COVID-19 (a few samples of this study predate the infection). The sample titles of this study are shuffled in the database, so cell type and time point are left out; the donor was told from shared clones.

The CDR3 protein is CASSPRGGTTEQYF. In nucleotide form, the sequence is TGTGCCAGCAGCCCCAGGGGGGGGACAACCGAGCAGTACTTC. In this chain, TRBV7-9 is recombined with TRBJ2-7; the D segment may tentatively be TRBD1 or TRBD2, each giving 7 matched bases. CDR1 and CDR2, looked up from the germline V gene (reference sequence), are SEHNR and FQNEAQ. The CDR3 spans 14 residues, from the cysteine through the phenylalanine. The entry retains the CDR3 DNA only, 42 bases that are in frame from base 1. V is clipped by 5 bases and J by 6 bases, and the sequence between their germline boundaries is 17 bases long.